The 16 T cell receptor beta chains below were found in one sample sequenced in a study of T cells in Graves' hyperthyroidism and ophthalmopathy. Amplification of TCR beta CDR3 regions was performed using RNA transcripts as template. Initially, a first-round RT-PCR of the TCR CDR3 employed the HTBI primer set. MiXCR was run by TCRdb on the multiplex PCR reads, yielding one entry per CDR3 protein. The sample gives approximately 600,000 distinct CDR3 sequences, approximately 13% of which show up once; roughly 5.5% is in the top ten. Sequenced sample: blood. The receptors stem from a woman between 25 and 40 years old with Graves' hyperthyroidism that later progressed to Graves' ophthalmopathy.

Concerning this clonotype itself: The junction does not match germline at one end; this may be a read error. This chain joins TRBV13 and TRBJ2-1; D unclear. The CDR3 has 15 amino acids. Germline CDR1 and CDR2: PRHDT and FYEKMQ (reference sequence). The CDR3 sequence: CASSFYSEAYHEQFF. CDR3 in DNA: TGTGCCAGCAGCTTTTACTCGGAAGCCTACCATGAGCAGTTCTTC.

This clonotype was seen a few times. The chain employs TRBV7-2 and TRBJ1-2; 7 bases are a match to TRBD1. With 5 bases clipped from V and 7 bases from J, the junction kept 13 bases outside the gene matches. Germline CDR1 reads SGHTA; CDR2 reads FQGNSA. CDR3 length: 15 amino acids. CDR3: CASSQTTGLPSGYTF. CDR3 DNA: TGTGCCAGCAGCCAAACGACAGGGCTACCCTCTGGCTACACCTTC.

CDR3 bases: TGTGCCAGCAGCGCCACCTCGGCCCAAACCTACGAGCAGTACTTC. Protein sequence: CASSATSAQTYEQYF. The chain has TRBV7-2 and TRBJ2-7; no reliable D call. Per the germline V gene, CDR1 is SGHTA and CDR2 is FQGNSA. The V and J ends lost 5 bases and 2 bases respectively, with 16 bases between them. The CDR3 length is 15 residues.

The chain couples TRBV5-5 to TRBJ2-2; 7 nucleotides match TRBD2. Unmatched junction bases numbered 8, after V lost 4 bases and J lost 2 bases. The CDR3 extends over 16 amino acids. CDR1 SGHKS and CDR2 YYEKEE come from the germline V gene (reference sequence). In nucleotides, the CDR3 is TGTGCCAGCAGCCCCTCTAGCGGAAGCAACACCGGGGAGCTGTTTTTT. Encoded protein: CASSPSSGSNTGELFF.

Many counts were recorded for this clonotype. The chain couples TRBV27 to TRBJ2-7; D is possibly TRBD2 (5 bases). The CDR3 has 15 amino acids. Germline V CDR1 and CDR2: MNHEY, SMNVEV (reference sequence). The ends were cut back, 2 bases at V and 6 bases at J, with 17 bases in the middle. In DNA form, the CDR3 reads TGTGCCAGCAGTTTAAATTCCGACTCCCGGGGCGAGCAGTACTTC. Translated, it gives CASSLNSDSRGEQYF.

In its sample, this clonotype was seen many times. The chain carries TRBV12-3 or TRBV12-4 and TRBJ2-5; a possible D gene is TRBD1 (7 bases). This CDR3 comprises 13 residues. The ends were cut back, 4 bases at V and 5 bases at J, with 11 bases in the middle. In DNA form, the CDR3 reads TGTGCCAGCAGTTCACAGGGGAGGGAGACCCAGTACTTC. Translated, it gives CASSSQGRETQYF.

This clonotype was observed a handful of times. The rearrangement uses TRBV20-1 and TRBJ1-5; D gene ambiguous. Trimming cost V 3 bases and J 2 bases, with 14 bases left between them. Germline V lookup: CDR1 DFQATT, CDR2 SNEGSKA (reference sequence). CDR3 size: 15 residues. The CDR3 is CSASLIEVGNQPQHF. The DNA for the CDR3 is TGCAGTGCTAGTCTCATTGAGGTGGGCAATCAGCCCCAGCATTTT.

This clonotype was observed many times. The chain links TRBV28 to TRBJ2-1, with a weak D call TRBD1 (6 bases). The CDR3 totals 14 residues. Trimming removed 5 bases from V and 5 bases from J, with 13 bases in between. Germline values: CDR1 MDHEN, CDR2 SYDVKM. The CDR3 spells CASSAPGDHNEQFF. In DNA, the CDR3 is TGTGCCAGCAGTGCCCCAGGGGATCACAATGAGCAGTTCTTC. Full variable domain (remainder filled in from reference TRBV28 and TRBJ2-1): DVKVTQSSRYLVKRTGEKVFLECVQDMDHENMFWYRQDPGLGLRLIYFSYDVKMKEKGDIPEGYSVSREKKERFSLILESASTNQTSMYLCASSAPGDHNEQFFGPGTRLTVL.

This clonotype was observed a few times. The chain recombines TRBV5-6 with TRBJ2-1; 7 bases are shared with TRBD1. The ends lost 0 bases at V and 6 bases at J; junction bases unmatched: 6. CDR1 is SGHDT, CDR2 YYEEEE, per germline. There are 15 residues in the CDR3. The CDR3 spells CASSLGGRTGNEQFF. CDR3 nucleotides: TGTGCCAGCAGCTTGGGGGGAAGGACAGGCAATGAGCAGTTCTTC.

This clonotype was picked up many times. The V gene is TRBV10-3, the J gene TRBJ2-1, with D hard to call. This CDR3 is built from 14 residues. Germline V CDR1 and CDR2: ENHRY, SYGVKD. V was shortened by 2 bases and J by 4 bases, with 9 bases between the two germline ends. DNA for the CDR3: TGTGCCATCAGTGAGCGAGTGGATTACAATGAGCAGTTCTTC. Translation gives CAISERVDYNEQFF.

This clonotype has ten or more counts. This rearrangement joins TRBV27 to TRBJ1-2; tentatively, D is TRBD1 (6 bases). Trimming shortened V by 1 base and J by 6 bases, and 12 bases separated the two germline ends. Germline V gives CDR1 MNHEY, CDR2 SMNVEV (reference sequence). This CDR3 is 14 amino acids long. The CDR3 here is CASSLLGEGDGYTF. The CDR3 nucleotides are TGTGCCAGCAGTTTATTAGGGGAGGGGGATGGCTACACCTTC.

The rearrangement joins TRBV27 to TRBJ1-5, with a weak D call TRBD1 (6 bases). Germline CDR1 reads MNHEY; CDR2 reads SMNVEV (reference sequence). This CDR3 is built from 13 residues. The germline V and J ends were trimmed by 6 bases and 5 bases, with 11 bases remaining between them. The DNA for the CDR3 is TGTGCCAGCAGCCGGACAGAGGATCAGCCCCAGCATTTT. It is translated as CASSRTEDQPQHF.

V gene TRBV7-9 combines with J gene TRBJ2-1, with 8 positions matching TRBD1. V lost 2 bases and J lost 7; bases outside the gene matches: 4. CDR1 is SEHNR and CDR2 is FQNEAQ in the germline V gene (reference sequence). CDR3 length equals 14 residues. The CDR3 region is CASSLTRGLNEQFF. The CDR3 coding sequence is TGTGCCAGCAGCTTAACCAGGGGGCTTAATGAGCAGTTCTTC.

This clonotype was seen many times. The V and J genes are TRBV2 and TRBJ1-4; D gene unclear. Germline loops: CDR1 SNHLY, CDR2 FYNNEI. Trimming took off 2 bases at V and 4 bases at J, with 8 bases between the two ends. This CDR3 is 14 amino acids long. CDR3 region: CASSELGSNEKLFF. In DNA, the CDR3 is TGTGCCAGCAGTGAACTAGGGAGTAATGAAAAACTGTTTTTT.

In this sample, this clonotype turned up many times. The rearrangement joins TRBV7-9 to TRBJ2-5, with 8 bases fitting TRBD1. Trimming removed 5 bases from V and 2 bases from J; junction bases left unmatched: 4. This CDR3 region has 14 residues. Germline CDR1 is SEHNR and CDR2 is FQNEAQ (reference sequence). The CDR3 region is CASSLGQGQETQYF. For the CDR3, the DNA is TGTGCCAGCAGCCTTGGACAGGGACAAGAGACCCAGTACTTC.

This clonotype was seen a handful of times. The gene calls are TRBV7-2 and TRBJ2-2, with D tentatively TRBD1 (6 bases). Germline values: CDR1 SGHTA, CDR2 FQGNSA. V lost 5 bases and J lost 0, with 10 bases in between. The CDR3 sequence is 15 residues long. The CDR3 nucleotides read TGTGCCAGCAGCCGGACAGCCACGAACACCGGGGAGCTGTTTTTT. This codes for CASSRTATNTGELFF.